This T cell receptor beta chain was retrieved from a study of beta chain features in type 1 diabetes. Study-wide points: When Type 1 diabetes patients were examined, their TCRB CDR3s proved moderately but significantly shorter in all four CD4+ subsets. Over-representation of high TCR-expressing cells was a possible consequence of cDNA sequencing.

The V segment lost 2 bases and the J segment 6 bases; nucleotides outside the gene matches: 8. CDR3 length: 15 residues. In germline, CDR1 is GTSNPN, CDR2 SVGIG (reference sequence). Each donor gave one heparinised blood draw averaging approximately 120 mL. The isolated RNA, all of it, was reverse transcribed, so expressed TCRB transcripts were what got sequenced. Method: immunoSEQ multiplex PCR; TCRdb's copy keeps in-frame clones and lacks some. Here the sample spans hundreds of thousands of clones, roughly an eighth being singletons. On this clone itself: Its matching antigen is unknown.

This sequence joins TRBV30 and TRBJ1-1; 11 bases are shared with TRBD1. Source material: naive CD4+ T cells from blood. This TCR was recovered from a man between 25 and 39 years old with type 1 diabetes. CDR3 sequence: CAWSPRDRGFSEAFF. DNA for the CDR3: TGTGCCTGGAGTCCCCGGGACAGGGGGTTCTCTGAAGCTTTCTTT.